This TCR beta chain was recorded in a study of cytomegalovirus exposure and HLA in healthy donors. The PCR was carried out with 60 Vbeta primers and 13 Jbeta primers. Some clones are missing from TCRdb's copy, which holds only in-frame ones; the method was immunoSEQ multiplex PCR. Among about 55,000 clones listed, about 82% were seen once. Germline V CDR1 and CDR2: SQVTM, ANQGSEA. With V trimmed by 8 bases and J by 4 bases, 9 bases remained unmatched. The CDR3 length is 13 residues. This chain connects TRBV29-1 to TRBJ1-2, with 8 bases identical to TRBD1. Material for sequencing was PBMCs. The sequence came from a man aged 25-45 years in good health and CMV-seronegative. The CDR3 bases are TGCAGCACTACGACCGGGACAGGCTATGGCTACACCTTC. This gives the protein CSTTTGTGYGYTF.